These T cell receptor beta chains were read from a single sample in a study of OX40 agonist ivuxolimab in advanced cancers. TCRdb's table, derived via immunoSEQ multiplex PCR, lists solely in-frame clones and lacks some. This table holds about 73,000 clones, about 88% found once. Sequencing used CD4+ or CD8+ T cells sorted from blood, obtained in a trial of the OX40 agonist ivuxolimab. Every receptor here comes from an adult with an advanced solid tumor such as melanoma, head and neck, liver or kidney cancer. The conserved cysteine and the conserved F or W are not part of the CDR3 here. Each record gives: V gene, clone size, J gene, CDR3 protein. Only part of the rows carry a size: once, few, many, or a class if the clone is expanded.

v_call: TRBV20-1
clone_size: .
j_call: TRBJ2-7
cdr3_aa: SALTSGGVY

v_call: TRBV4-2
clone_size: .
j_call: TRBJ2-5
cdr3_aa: ASSQNWQQETQY

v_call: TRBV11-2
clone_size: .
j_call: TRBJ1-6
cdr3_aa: ASSSGGWKPLH

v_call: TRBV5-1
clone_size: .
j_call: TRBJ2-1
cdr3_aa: ASSVQGYNEQF

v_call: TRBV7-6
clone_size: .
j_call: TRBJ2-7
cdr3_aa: ASSLETAKSYEQY

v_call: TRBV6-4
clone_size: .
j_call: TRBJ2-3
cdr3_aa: ASSDTSTTDTQY

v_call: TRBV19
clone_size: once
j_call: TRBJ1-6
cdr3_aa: ASSIQGSNSPLH

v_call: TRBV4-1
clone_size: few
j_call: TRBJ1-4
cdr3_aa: ASSQEGTDEKLF

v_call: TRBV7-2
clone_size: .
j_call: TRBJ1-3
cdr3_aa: ASSLARPRNTIY

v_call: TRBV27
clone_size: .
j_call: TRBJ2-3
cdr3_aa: ASSYDWYNTQY

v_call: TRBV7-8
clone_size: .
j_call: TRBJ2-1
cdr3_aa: ASSSRLAGGYNEQF

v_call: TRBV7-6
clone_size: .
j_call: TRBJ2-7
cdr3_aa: ASSLGRTADYEQY

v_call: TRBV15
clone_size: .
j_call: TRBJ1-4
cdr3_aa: ATSRAQEKLF

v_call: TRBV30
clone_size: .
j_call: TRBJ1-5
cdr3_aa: AWSVRWGQPQH

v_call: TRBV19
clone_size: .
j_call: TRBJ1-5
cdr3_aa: ASRDGGRLQPQH

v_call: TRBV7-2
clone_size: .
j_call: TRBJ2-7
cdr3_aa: ASSLGHNYEQY

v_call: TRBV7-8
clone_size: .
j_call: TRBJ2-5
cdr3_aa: ASSLPAYRGGETQY

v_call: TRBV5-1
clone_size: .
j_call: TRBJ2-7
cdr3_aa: ASSSMWDSSGEQY

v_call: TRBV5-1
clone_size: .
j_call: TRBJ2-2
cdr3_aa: ASSFQGTTRGSGELF

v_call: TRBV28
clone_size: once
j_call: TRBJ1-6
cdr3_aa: ASRPGSGALNSPLH

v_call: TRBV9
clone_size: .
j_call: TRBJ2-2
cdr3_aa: ASSPTGGRAGELF

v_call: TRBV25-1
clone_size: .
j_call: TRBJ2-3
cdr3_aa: ASTQSRGTTDTQY

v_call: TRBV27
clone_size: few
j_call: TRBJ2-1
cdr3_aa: ASSLMVAGRNEQF

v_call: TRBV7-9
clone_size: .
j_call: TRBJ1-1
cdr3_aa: ASSPRGQGARNTEAF

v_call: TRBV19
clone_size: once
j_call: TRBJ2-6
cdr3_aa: ATFAGAAGANVLT

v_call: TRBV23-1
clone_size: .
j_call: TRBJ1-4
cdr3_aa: ASSQPPRFELF

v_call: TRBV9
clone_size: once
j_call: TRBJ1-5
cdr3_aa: ASSPGGGQPQH